This T cell receptor (beta chain) was sequenced in a study of identical twins. Study results and limitations: Where beta out-of-frame sequences were concerned, excess twin sharing was weaker. Conclusions were based on cross-sectional statistical analysis, without following the same donors.

This clonotype was seen more than once but under ten times. Its specificity is unknown. TCRdb reprocessed the 5' RACE reads with MiXCR, giving one entry per CDR3 protein. The sample lists 700,000 or so distinct CDR3 sequences; less than 10% were seen once. Separately, the same data were catalogued under a study of yellow fever vaccine responses in identical twins. This second study notes: Twins' vaccine T cell response reportedly seemed partly convergent, partly personalized.

The sequence was obtained from a woman aged 18 to 35 in good health. The specimen was PBMCs.

CDR3 loop: CASSLGGTSGPRAHEQFF. CDR3 coding DNA: TGTGCCAGCAGCTTAGGGGGGACTAGCGGACCGAGGGCCCATGAGCAGTTCTTC. The chain joins TRBV11-1 to TRBJ2-1; 11 bases map to TRBD2. The CDR3 loop spans 18 amino acids. After removal of 1 base from V and 8 bases from J, the junction contained 13 bases not matched to a gene. Germline values: CDR1 SGHAT, CDR2 FQDESV (reference sequence).